This record covers a single T cell receptor beta chain. With 60 Vbeta and 13 Jbeta primers, the PCR was carried out. Some clones are missing from TCRdb's copy, which holds only in-frame ones; the method was immunoSEQ multiplex PCR. The data show some 43,000 clones, and the top ten clones hold under 2%. Healthy individuals who donated bone marrow served as the donors. These data come from a study of cytomegalovirus exposure and HLA in healthy donors. CDR1 LNHDA and CDR2 SQIVND come from the germline V gene (reference sequence). The CDR3 covers 17 residues. V lost 4 bases, J lost 3 bases, and 10 bases stayed unmatched.

Sequenced input: PBMCs. This TCR derives from a woman in her 30s in good health and CMV-seronegative. The chain combines TRBV19 with TRBJ2-1; 9 bases agree with TRBD1. CDR3 in amino acids: CASSTPDRGLVYNEQFF. The CDR3 DNA follows: TGTGCCAGTAGTACACCGGACAGGGGACTCGTCTACAATGAGCAGTTCTTC.